The 9 T cell receptor beta chains below all came from one sample that was sequenced in a study of response to subunit inactivated influenza vaccine (dated by TCRdb to the late 2010s). Receptor libraries were prepared by RT-PCR. Sequencing was carried out with an Illumina HiSeq 2500. TCRdb reprocessing: public reads trimmed at Q25 with fastp, clones called with MiXCR, in-frame beta chains kept. Duplicate CDR3 protein sequences are folded into a single record with the most common DNA and genes. Here the sample has around 750,000 distinct CDR3 sequences; around 20% occur a single time. The ten largest clones represent roughly 10% of the sample. The sequences come from PBMCs from blood, collected 5 days after vaccination. The receptors shown here come from a man aged 50-60 years who received an inactivated influenza vaccine. Donor details come from another sample of the same person, matched by shared clones.

Concerning this clonotype: One end of the junction is discordant with germline, which a read error may explain. This chain joins TRBV5-1 and TRBJ2-1, with D perhaps being TRBD1 or TRBD2 (6 bases each). The V gene's germline CDR1 is SGHRS and CDR2 YFSETQ. The CDR3 has 13 residues. The CDR3 DNA sequence: TGCGCCAGCAGCTTATTGGGGGGCGATGAGCAGCTCTTC. Its translation is CASSLLGGDEQLF.

The CDR3 loop is CASGNNGYEQYF. Here the CDR3 DNA reads TGTGCCAGCGGAAACAACGGCTACGAGCAGTACTTC. The chain employs TRBV7-2 and TRBJ2-7, with D unclear. Per germline, CDR1 SGHTA and CDR2 FQGNSA. The CDR3 totals 12 residues. The V end lost 8 bases, the J end lost 3 bases, and 11 bases lay between the germline ends.

V and J are TRBV7-9 and TRBJ1-6; D uncertain. The CDR3 covers 14 residues. Looked up from germline, CDR1 is SEHNR and CDR2 is FQNEAQ (reference sequence). V was pared by 5 bases and J by 4 bases, with 9 bases between. The CDR3, as DNA: TGTGCCAGCAGCCGCCAGGATTATAATTCACCCCTCCACTTT. As protein: CASSRQDYNSPLHF.

This clonotype was seen many times. The CDR3 DNA reads TGCAGCGTTGGAGGGAAGGAGACCCAGTACTTC. Translation: CSVGGKETQYF. This chain connects TRBV29-1 to TRBJ2-5, with D possibly matching TRBD2 (5 bases). Germline loops: CDR1 SQVTM, CDR2 ANQGSEA. The CDR3 spans 11 residues. V lost 4 bases and J 5 bases, leaving 8 bases between the germline ends.

The chain has TRBV4-3 and TRBJ1-6; D not certain. This CDR3 is built from 12 residues. Trimming cost V 4 bases and J 12 bases, with 10 bases left between them. The germline gives CDR1 LGHNA, CDR2 YSLEER. CDR3 nucleotide sequence: TGCGCCAGCAGCCCGGTGGGAGGACCCCTCCACTTT. Encoded protein: CASSPVGGPLHF.

This clonotype was picked up one time. The J gene is TRBJ2-3, the V gene TRBV12-3 or TRBV12-4, with D unclear. V was shortened by 4 bases and J by 5 bases, with 13 bases between the two germline ends. This CDR3 is built from 14 residues. CDR3 nucleotides: TGTGCCAGCAGTTCGGCGGCATACCTAGATACGCAGTATTTT. The encoded protein is CASSSAAYLDTQYF.

This clonotype came up many times. The V gene is TRBV4-3, the J gene TRBJ1-2; 8 bases line up with TRBD1. The CDR3 runs to 14 residues. V lost 2 bases, J lost 7 bases, and 6 bases stayed unmatched. Germline V gives CDR1 LGHNA, CDR2 YSLEER. The CDR3 reads CASSQLTGAGGYTF. The CDR3 coding sequence is TGCGCCAGCAGCCAATTGACAGGGGCAGGTGGCTACACCTTC.

This clonotype was counted a few times. This sequence joins TRBV6-5 and TRBJ1-1, with 7 bases aligning to TRBD1. V shed 4 bases, J shed 5 bases, and the junction held 7 bases outside the gene matches. The CDR3 is made up of 14 amino acids. Germline CDR1 MNHEY, CDR2 SVGAGI. The CDR3 sequence is CASSFGQAGTEAFF. In nucleotides, the CDR3 is TGTGCCAGCAGTTTTGGACAGGCAGGGACTGAAGCTTTCTTT.

The genes are TRBV29-1 and TRBJ2-5, with D possibly TRBD1 on 6 matching bases. CDR1 and CDR2 (germline): SQVTM, ANQGSEA. Trimming stripped 0 bases from V and 8 bases from J, with 13 bases between. The CDR3 is 13 residues long. CDR3 nucleotides: TGCAGCGTTGAAGAGGCCAGGGGCGACACCCAGTACTTC. Translated, it gives CSVEEARGDTQYF. The full variable domain, with the rest looked up from reference TRBV29-1 and TRBJ2-5, is SAVISQKPSRDICQRGTSLTIQCQVDSQVTMMFWYRQQPGQSLTLIATANQGSEATYESGFVIDKFPISRPNLTFSTLTVSNMSPEDSSIYLCSVEEARGDTQYFGPGTRLLVL.